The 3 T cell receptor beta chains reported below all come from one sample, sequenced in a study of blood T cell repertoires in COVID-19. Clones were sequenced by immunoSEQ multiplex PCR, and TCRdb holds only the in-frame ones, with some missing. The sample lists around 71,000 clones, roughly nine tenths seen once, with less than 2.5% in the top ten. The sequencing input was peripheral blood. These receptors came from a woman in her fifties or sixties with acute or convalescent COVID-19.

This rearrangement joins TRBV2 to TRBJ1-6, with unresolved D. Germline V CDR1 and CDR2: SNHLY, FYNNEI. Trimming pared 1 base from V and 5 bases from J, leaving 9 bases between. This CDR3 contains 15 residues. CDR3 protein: CASSEEWQNNSPLHF. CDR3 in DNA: TGTGCCAGCAGTGAAGAATGGCAGAATAATTCACCCCTCCACTTT.

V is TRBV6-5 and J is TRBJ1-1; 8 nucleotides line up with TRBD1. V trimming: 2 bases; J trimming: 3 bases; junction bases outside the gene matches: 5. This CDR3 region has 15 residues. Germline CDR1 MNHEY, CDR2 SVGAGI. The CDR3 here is CASSYRLTGDTEAFF. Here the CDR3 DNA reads TGTGCCAGCAGTTACCGGCTGACAGGGGACACTGAAGCTTTCTTT.

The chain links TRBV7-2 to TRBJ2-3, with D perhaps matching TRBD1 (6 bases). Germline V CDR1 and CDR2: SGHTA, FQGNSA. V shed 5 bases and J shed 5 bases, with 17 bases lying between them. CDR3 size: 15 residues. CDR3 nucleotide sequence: TGTGCCAGCAGCCCAGTGGGGGCCGGAGTAGATACGCAGTATTTT. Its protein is CASSPVGAGVDTQYF.